This TCR beta chain was identified during a study of CD4 T cells in relation to SARS-CoV-2 and coronaviruses. V shed 4 bases, J shed 4 bases, and the junction held 5 bases outside the gene matches. The germline V gene encodes CDR1 LGHDT and CDR2 YNNKEL (reference sequence). The CDR3 covers 16 residues. Repertoires were generated with immunoSEQ multiplex PCR, while TCRdb's copy carries only in-frame clones and drops some. The data contain about 60,000 clones, 94% of them singletons. CD4+ T cells from unexposed donors were obtained before the COVID-19 pandemic (2011-2018). The chain combines TRBV3-1 (or the pseudogene TRBV3-2) with TRBJ2-5; the match to TRBD2 covers 14 bases. The sequence derives from a human donor in good health. Material: naive CD4+ T cells from PBMCs. Documented subset: naive CD4+ T cells isolated by negative enrichment. CDR3 in DNA: TGTGCCAGCAGCCCAGGGACTAGCGGGAGTCGAGAGACCCAGTACTTC. As protein: CASSPGTSGSRETQYF.